One T cell receptor beta chain is described in this entry. This record belongs to a study of patients and donors after allogeneic stem cell transplantation. TCRdb called the RT-PCR reads again in MiXCR, with one record for every CDR3 protein. In the table there are 900,000 to 1,000,000 distinct CDR3 sequences, about 20% of which are singletons. Per germline, CDR1 SGDLS and CDR2 YYNGEE. V shed 4 bases and J shed 4 bases, with 12 bases lying between them. The length of the CDR3 is 14 residues. The sample was blood, either unsorted or a sorted T cell fraction (not recorded which). This TCR derives from a human donor who was either an allogeneic HSCT recipient or a stem cell or donor lymphocyte infusion donor (not recorded which). It is not recorded whose cells these are; they may come from a transplant donor. This chain joins TRBV9 and TRBJ1-5, with D maybe TRBD1 (5 bases). As DNA, the CDR3 is TGTGCCAGCAGCCCATCAGGGCTAAATCAGCCCCAGCATTTT. As protein: CASSPSGLNQPQHF.